This TCR beta chain was sequenced for a study of neoadjuvant anti-PD-1 for oral cavity cancer. Study at large: Patients without progression got a fourth dose around day 43.

The CDR3 loop spans 15 amino acids. V shed 4 bases, J shed 4 bases, and the junction held 6 bases outside the gene matches. Germline V lookup: CDR1 SGHAT, CDR2 FQNNGV. Worth noting for this clone: Its cognate antigen is unknown.

Time point specified: after neoadjuvant nivolumab, at surgical resection. Study results and caveats: Treg/Th17 ratio rose with pretreatment blood and fell with post-treatment tumor TCRbeta clonality.

Produced via immunoSEQ multiplex PCR; TCRdb's table is partial and in-frame only. The sample lists fewer than 90,000 clones; about 88% were seen once. This chain joins TRBV11-2 and TRBJ2-2; TRBD2 aligns across 7 bases. This clonotype was sampled from a person aged 40 to 85 with oral cavity squamous cell carcinoma. Sequenced material: PBMCs, taken after nivolumab (anti-PD-1) treatment. The CDR3 spells CASSWEGLGTGELFF. CDR3 in DNA: TGTGCCAGCAGCTGGGAGGGCTTGGGCACCGGGGAGCTGTTTTTT.